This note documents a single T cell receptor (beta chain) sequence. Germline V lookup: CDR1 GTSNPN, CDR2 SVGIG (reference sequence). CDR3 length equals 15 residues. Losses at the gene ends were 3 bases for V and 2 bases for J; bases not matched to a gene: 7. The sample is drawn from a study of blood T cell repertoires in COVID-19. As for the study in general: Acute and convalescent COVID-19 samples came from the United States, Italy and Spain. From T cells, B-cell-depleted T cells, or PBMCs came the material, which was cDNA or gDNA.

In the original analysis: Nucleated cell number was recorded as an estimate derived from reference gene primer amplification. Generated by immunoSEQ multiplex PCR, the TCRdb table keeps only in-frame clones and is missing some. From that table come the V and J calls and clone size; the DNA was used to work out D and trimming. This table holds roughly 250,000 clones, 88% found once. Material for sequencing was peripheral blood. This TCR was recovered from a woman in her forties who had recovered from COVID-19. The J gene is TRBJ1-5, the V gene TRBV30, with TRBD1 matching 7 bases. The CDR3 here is CAWSAFRGGNQPQHF. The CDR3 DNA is TGTGCCTGGAGCGCCTTCAGGGGGGGCAATCAGCCCCAGCATTTT.